The rows below give T cell receptor beta chains drawn from one sample of a study of regulatory T cells in long-lasting Graves disease. TCRdb recomputed calls from the multiplex PCR reads with MiXCR, one row per CDR3 protein. The table shows 350,000 to 500,000 distinct CDR3 sequences, with under 25% occurring only once. The sample was peripheral blood mononuclear cells (PBMCs), taken when the disease was refractory, from a patient treated with antithyroid drugs. The receptors here all came from a female donor with Graves disease. CDR3s include the opening cysteine and the closing phenylalanine or tryptophan. Each record gives: V gene, clone size, D gene, J gene, CDR3 DNA, CDR3 protein. The D gene is left open where the match is weak. Some rows have no size entry. The others give once, few or many, or a class for an expanded clone.

>TRBV6-1|.|TRBD1|TRBJ2-7
TGCCACAAAGGGAGCGGGACAGGGGGCTGGTACGAGCAGTACTTC
CHKGSGTGGWYEQYF
>TRBV5-1|.|TRBD1|TRBJ1-5
TGCGCCAGCAGCAAAGGGACAGGGGATAGCAATCAGCCCCAGCATTTT
CASSKGTGDSNQPQHF
>TRBV20-1|.|TRBD1|TRBJ2-1
TGCAGTGCTAGTTTAGGGGGCGCAGAGCAGTTCTTC
CSASLGGAEQFF
>TRBV11-3|.|TRBD2|TRBJ2-1
TGTGCCAGCAGCTGGGGGACTCTAGCGGGAGGTAATGAGCAGTTCTTC
CASSWGTLAGGNEQFF
>TRBV7-6|.|.|TRBJ1-5
TGTGCCAGCAGCTTAGGTGCGCCGGGCGGCAATCAGCCCCAGCATTTT
CASSLGAPGGNQPQHF
>TRBV2|.|TRBD2|TRBJ2-5
TGTGCCAGCAGTGAAGCCCGGACTAGCGGGAGGCGGGGAGAGACCCAGTACTTC
CASSEARTSGRRGETQYF
>TRBV19|.|.|TRBJ1-1
TGTGCCAGTAGTATAGTACTGGGGAACACTGAAGCTTTCTTT
CASSIVLGNTEAFF
>TRBV29-1|few|TRBD1|TRBJ1-1
TGCAGCACAAGGACAGGGGGCACTGAAGCTTTCTTT
CSTRTGGTEAFF
>TRBV4-1|.|.|TRBJ1-5
TGCGCCAGCAGCCCCGGCGACGGTAGCAATCAGCCCCAGCATTTT
CASSPGDGSNQPQHF
>TRBV27|many|TRBD2|TRBJ2-7
TGTGCCAGCATGGAGGGACTAGGGATTGGCGAGCAGTACTTC
CASMEGLGIGEQYF
>TRBV2|.|TRBD1|TRBJ1-5
TGTGCCAGCAGGGACAGGGGAGAACCCCAGCATTTT
CASRDRGEPQHF
>TRBV30|.|.|TRBJ1-3
TGTGCCTGGAGTAGAGAAGGAAACACCATATATTTT
CAWSREGNTIYF
>TRBV6-1|few|.|TRBJ2-2
TGTGCCAGCAGAAGGGCATTCGACACCGGGGAGCTGTTTTTT
CASRRAFDTGELFF
>TRBV2|many|.|TRBJ2-7
TGTGCCAGCAAAGACGACAGGTCCCACGAGCAGTACTTC
CASKDDRSHEQYF
>TRBV6-2/TRBV6-3|many|.|TRBJ1-2
TGTGCCAGCAGTTACGACGCTTCGAGCGCGAATTTCGGACGAGCCTGGGTCTATGGCTACACCTTC
CASSYDASSANFGRAWVYGYTF
>TRBV14|.|TRBD1|TRBJ2-7
TGTGCCAGCAGCCCCTCCGGGACAGCAGGCTACGAGCAGTACTTC
CASSPSGTAGYEQYF
>TRBV20-1|many|TRBD2|TRBJ2-7
TGCAGTGCTAGAGACCGGACTAGCGGGAGCCCCTACGAGCAGTACTTC
CSARDRTSGSPYEQYF
>TRBV12-3/TRBV12-4|few|.|TRBJ1-1
TGTGCCAGCAGTTTCGCCTTTGAAGCTTTCTTT
CASSFAFEAFF
>TRBV5-1|.|.|TRBJ2-5
TGCGCCAGCAAATACCCCCGGGACACCTCGGGCCAAGAGACCCAGTACTTC
CASKYPRDTSGQETQYF